Below, 10 T cell receptor beta chains from the same sample are listed, as sequenced in a study of T-cell memory formation after mild COVID-19. TCRdb used MiXCR to reprocess the 5' RACE reads, holding one entry per CDR3 protein. The repertoire consists of around 200,000 distinct CDR3 sequences, with over 20% occurring once and the leading ten covering under 30%. Sequencing input: PBMCs or a T cell subset sorted from them (not recorded which). The receptors were gathered from an adult woman who had mild COVID-19 (a few samples of this study predate the infection). Cell type and time point are not known.

The CDR3 coding sequence is TGTGCCAGCAGTTACTTGAGCCATCGGGCAGATACGCAGTATTTT. Its translation is CASSYLSHRADTQYF. V is TRBV6-2 or TRBV6-3 and J is TRBJ2-3; D remains unclear. V was shortened by 1 base and J by 4 bases, with 12 bases between the two germline ends. Per germline, CDR1 MNHEY and CDR2 SVGEGT. The CDR3 has 15 residues.

This clonotype was counted a few times. The chain employs TRBV7-2 and TRBJ2-7; tentatively, D is TRBD1 (5 bases). CDR3 length: 14 residues. Germline V gene lookup returns CDR1 SGHTA and CDR2 FQGNSA. V was shortened by 5 bases and J by 6 bases, with 17 bases between the two germline ends. The CDR3 coding sequence is TGTGCCAGCAGCGCGGTGCAGGGTGGTCCCGAGCAGTACTTC. This sequence encodes CASSAVQGGPEQYF.

The V gene is TRBV6-2 or TRBV6-3, the J gene TRBJ2-2; D is ambiguous. The CDR3 contains 13 residues. Between the trimmed V and J ends, which lost 6 bases and 3 bases, there was a span of 8 bases. The germline V gene has CDR1 MNHEY and CDR2 SVGEGT. CDR3 residues: CASRNSYTGELFF. The CDR3 DNA is TGTGCCAGCAGGAACAGCTACACCGGGGAGCTGTTTTTT.

The CDR3 is CSAREEGTTYEQYF. The CDR3 DNA follows: TGCAGTGCTAGAGAGGAGGGGACTACCTACGAGCAGTACTTC. The chain couples TRBV20-1 to TRBJ2-7; TRBD2 matches 7 bases. Losses at the gene ends were 0 bases for V and 2 bases for J; bases not matched to a gene: 4. CDR3 length: 14 residues. Germline V gene lookup returns CDR1 DFQATT and CDR2 SNEGSKA (reference sequence).

This clonotype was seen only a few times. The J gene is TRBJ1-2, the V gene TRBV4-1, with D possibly being TRBD1 (6 bases). V was cut by 1 base and J by 4 bases, with 13 bases left in between. Germline V gene lookup returns CDR1 MGHRA and CDR2 YSYEKL. The CDR3 sequence is 15 residues long. For the CDR3, the DNA is TGCGCCAGCAGCCAAGTGCCGGGGGGCAGCTATGGCTACACCTTC. It is translated as CASSQVPGGSYGYTF.

The chain has TRBV4-3 and TRBJ2-3, with 8 bases identical to TRBD2. This CDR3 region has 18 residues. Germline loops: CDR1 LGHNA, CDR2 YSLEER. V lost 1 base, J lost 2 bases, and 11 bases stayed unmatched. The DNA of the CDR3 is TGCGCCAGCAGCCAAGGGTCCATCCTAGCGGGCGACACAGATACGCAGTATTTT. Protein sequence: CASSQGSILAGDTDTQYF.

The chain uses TRBV15 and TRBJ2-1, with 7 bases aligning to TRBD2. CDR1 LNHNV and CDR2 YYDKDF come from the germline V gene (reference sequence). V lost 11 bases, J lost 6 bases, and 16 bases stayed unmatched. The CDR3 covers 15 residues. CDR3: CASNRDGGIPNEQFF. CDR3 bases: TGTGCCTCCAATCGGGACGGGGGGATCCCCAATGAGCAGTTCTTC.

V is TRBV12-3 or TRBV12-4 and J is TRBJ1-2; D perhaps matches TRBD1 (5 bases). Trimming removed 5 bases at V and 4 bases at J, with 14 bases between. The length of the CDR3 is 14 residues. DNA of the CDR3: TGTGCCAGCAGTCCCCCCGGCGGGGCCTATGGCTACACCTTC. It is translated as CASSPPGGAYGYTF.

The chain couples TRBV20-1 to TRBJ1-6; D ambiguous. The CDR3 has 15 residues. Trimming pared 5 bases from V and 0 bases from J, leaving 11 bases between. Germline lookup yields CDR1 DFQATT and CDR2 SNEGSKA (reference sequence). In DNA form, the CDR3 reads TGCAGTGCTCCCGTAGTCAGCTCCTATAATTCACCCCTCCACTTT. It specifies CSAPVVSSYNSPLHF.

This clonotype was recorded a few times. The CDR3 sequence is CASSSGTGLREQYF. CDR3 bases: TGTGCCAGCAGCTCCGGGACAGGGCTACGAGAGCAGTACTTC. The rearrangement links TRBV5-4 to TRBJ2-7, with 9 nucleotides matching TRBD1. Germline CDR1 is SGHNT and CDR2 is YYREEE (reference sequence). The CDR3 covers 14 residues. The junction had 8 bases not matched to a gene; V was cut back by 3 bases and J by 7 bases.